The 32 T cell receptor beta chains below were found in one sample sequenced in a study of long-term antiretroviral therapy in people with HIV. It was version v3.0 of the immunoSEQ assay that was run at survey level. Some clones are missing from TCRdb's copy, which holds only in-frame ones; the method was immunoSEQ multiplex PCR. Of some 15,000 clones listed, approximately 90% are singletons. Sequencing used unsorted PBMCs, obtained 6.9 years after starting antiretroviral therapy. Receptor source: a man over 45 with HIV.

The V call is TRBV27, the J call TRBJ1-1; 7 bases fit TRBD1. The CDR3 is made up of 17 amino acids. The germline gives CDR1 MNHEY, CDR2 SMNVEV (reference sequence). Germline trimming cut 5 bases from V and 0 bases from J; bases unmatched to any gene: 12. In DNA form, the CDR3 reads TGTGCCAGCAGTCCCGGACAGGACTTAATTATGAACACTGAAGCTTTCTTT. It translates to CASSPGQDLIMNTEAFF.

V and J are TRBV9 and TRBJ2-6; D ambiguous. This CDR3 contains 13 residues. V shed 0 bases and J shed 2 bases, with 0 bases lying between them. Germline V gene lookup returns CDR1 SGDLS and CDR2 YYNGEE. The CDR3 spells CASSVAGANVLTF. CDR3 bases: TGTGCCAGCAGCGTAGCTGGGGCCAACGTCCTGACTTTC.

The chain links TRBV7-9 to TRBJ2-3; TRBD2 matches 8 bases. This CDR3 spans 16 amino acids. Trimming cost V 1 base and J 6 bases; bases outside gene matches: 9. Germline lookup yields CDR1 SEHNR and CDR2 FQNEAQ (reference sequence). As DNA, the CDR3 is TGTGCCAGCAGCTTAGTAGCGGGACCCCCAATGGATACGCAGTATTTT. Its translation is CASSLVAGPPMDTQYF.

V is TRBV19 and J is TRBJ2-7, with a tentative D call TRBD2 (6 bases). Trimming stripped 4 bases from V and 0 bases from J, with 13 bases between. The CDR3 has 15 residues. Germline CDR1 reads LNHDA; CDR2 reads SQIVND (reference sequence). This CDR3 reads CASSTKDGSSYEQYF. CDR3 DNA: TGTGCCAGTAGTACCAAGGACGGGAGCTCCTACGAGCAGTACTTC.

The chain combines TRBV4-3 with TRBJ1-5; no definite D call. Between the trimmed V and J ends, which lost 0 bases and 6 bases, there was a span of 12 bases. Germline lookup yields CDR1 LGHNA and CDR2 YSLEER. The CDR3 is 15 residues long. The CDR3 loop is CASSQDPGYGQPQHF. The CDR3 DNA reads TGCGCCAGCAGCCAAGATCCCGGGTATGGTCAGCCCCAGCATTTT.

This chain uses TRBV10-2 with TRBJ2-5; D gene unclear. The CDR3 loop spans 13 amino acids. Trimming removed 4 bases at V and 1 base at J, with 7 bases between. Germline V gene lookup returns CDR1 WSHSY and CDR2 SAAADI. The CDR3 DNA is TGCGCCAGCAGTGCTGGCAGCCAAGAGACCCAGTACTTC. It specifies CASSAGSQETQYF.

In DNA, the CDR3 is TGTGCCATCAGACGGGGACTGGCGACTGCAGATGAGCAGTTCTTC. Translating gives CAIRRGLATADEQFF. V is TRBV10-3 and J is TRBJ2-1; a weak D match, TRBD2 (6 bases). The V gene's germline CDR1 is ENHRY and CDR2 SYGVKD. The CDR3 consists of 15 residues. Trimming pared 6 bases from V and 8 bases from J, leaving 20 bases between.

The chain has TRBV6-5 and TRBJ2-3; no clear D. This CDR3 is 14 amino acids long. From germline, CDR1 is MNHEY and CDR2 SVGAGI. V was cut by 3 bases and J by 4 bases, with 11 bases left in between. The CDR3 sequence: CASSYKELADTQYF. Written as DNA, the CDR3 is TGTGCCAGCAGTTATAAGGAATTGGCAGATACGCAGTATTTT.

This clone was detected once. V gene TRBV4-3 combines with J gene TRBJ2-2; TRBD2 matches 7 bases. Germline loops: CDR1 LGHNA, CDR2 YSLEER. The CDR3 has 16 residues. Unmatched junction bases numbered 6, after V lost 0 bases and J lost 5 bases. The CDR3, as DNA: TGCGCCAGCAGCCAAGATCTCGGAGCGGGGACCGGGGAGCTGTTTTTT. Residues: CASSQDLGAGTGELFF.

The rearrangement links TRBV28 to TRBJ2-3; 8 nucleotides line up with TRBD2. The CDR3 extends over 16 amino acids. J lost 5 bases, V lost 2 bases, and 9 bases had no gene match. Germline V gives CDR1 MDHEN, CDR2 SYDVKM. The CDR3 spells CASSLGPGGHRDTQYF. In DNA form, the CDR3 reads TGTGCCAGCAGTTTAGGCCCGGGAGGGCATAGAGATACGCAGTATTTT.

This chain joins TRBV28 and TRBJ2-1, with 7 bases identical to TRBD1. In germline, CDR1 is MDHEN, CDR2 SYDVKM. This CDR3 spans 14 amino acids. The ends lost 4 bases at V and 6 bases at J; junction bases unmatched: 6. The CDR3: CASSSGQDRNEQFF. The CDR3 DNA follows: TGTGCCAGCAGTTCAGGACAGGACCGCAATGAGCAGTTCTTC.

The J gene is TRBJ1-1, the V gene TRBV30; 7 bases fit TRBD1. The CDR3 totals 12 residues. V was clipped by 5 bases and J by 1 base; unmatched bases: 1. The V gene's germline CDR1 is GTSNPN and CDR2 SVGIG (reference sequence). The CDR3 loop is CAWGQENTEAFF. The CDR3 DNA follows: TGTGCCTGGGGACAGGAGAACACTGAAGCTTTCTTT. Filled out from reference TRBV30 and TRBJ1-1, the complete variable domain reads SQTIHQWPATLVQPVGSPLSLECTVEGTSNPNLYWYRQAAGRGLQLLFYSVGIGQISSEVPQNLSASRPQDRQFILSSKKLLLSDSGFYLCAWGQENTEAFFGQGTRLTVV.

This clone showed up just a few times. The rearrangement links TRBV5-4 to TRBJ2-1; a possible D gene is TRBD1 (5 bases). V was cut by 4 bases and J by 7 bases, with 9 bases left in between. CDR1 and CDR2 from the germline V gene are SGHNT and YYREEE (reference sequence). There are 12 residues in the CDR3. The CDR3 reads CASSQDSNEQFF. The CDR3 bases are TGTGCCAGCAGCCAAGACAGTAATGAGCAGTTCTTC.

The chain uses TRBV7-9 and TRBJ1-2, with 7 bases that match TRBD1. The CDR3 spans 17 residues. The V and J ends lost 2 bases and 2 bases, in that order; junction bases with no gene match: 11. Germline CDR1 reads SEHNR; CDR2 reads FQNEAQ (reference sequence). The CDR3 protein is CASSLRGTVRGNYGYTF. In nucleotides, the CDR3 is TGTGCCAGCAGCTTACGCGGGACAGTACGCGGGAACTATGGCTACACCTTC.

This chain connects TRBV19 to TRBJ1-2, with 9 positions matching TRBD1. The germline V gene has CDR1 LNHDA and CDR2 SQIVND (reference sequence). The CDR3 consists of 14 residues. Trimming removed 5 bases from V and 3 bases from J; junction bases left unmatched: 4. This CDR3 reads CASSPWDRDYGYTF. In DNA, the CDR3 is TGTGCCAGTAGTCCTTGGGACAGGGACTATGGCTACACCTTC.

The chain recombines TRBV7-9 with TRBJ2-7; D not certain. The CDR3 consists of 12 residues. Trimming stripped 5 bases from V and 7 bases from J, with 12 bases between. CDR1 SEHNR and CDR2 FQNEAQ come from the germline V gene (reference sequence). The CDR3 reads CASSPDVGEQYF. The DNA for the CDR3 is TGTGCCAGCAGCCCCGACGTCGGGGAGCAGTACTTC.

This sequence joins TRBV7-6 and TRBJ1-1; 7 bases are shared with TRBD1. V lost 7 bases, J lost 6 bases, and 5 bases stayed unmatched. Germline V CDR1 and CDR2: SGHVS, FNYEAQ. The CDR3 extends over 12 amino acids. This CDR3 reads CASNLGGPEAFF. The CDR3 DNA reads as TGTGCCAGCAACCTAGGGGGCCCTGAAGCTTTCTTT.

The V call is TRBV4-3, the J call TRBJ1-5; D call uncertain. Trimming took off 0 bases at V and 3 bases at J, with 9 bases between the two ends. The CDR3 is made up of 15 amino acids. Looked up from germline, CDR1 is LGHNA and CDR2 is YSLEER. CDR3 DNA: TGCGCCAGCAGCCAAGATCGGCAGTACAATCAGCCCCAGCATTTT. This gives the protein CASSQDRQYNQPQHF.

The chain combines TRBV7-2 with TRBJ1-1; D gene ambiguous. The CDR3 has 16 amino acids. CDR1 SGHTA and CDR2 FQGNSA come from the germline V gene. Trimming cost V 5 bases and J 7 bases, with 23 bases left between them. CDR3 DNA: TGTGCCAGCAGCCCTGGGAAAGGACGGAAAACAGATGAAGCTTTCTTT. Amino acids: CASSPGKGRKTDEAFF. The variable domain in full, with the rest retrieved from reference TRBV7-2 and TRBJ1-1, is GAGVSQSPSNKVTEKGKDVELRCDPISGHTALYWYRQSLGQGLEFLIYFQGNSAPDKSGLPSDRFSAERTGGSVSTLTIQRTQQEDSAVYLCASSPGKGRKTDEAFFGQGTRLTVV.

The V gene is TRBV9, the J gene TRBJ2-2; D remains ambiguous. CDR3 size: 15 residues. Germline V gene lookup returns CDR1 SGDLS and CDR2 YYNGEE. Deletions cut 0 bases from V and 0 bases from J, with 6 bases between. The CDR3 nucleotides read TGTGCCAGCAGCGTAGCGGTGGCGAACACCGGGGAGCTGTTTTTT. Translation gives CASSVAVANTGELFF.

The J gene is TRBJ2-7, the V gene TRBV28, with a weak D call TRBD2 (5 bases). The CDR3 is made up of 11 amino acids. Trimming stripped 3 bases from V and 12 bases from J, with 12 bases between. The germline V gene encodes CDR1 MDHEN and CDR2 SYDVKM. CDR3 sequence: CASSFPGNPYF. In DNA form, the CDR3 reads TGTGCCAGCAGTTTTCCCGGGAATCCGTACTTC.

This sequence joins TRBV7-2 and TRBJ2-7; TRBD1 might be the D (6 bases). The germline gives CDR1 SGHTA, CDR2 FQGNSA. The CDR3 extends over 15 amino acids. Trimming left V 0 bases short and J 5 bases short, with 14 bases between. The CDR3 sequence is CASSLAGARFNEQYF. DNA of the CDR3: TGTGCCAGCAGCTTAGCGGGGGCCAGATTCAACGAGCAGTACTTC.

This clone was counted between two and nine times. This chain's CDR3 is CASRWTSGRTEQFF. The CDR3 region has the DNA TGTGCCAGCAGATGGACTAGCGGGAGAACTGAGCAGTTCTTC. This chain uses TRBV2 with TRBJ2-1, with 13 bases aligning to TRBD2. Germline CDR1 and CDR2: SNHLY and FYNNEI. The CDR3 is 14 residues long. Germline trimming cut 6 bases from V and 9 bases from J; bases unmatched to any gene: 5.

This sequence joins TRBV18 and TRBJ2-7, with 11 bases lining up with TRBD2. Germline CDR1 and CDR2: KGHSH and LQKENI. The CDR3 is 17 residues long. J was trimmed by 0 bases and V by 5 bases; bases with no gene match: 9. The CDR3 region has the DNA TGTGCCAGCTCATTTGCCGGGACTAGCGGCCTCTCCTACGAGCAGTACTTC. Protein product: CASSFAGTSGLSYEQYF.

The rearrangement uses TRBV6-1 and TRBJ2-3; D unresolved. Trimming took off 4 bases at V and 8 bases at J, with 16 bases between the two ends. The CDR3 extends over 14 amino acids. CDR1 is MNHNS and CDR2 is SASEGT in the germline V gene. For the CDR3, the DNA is TGTGCCAGCAGTGTATCACAACACCTGCGTACGCAGTATTTT. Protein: CASSVSQHLRTQYF.

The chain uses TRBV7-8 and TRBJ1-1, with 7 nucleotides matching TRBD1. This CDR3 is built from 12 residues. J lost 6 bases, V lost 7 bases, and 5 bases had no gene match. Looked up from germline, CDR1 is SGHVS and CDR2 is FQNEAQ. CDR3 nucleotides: TGTGCCAGCAACCTAGGGGGCCCTGAAGCTTTCTTT. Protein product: CASNLGGPEAFF. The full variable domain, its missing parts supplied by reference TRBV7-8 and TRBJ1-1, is GAGVSQSPRYKVAKRGQDVALRCDPISGHVSLFWYQQALGQGPEFLTYFQNEAQLDKSGLPSDRFFAERPEGSVSTLKIQRTQQEDSAVYLCASNLGGPEAFFGQGTRLTVV.

CDR3 in amino acids: CASSNDRGEQYF. The CDR3 DNA follows: TGTGCCAGCAGTAACGACAGGGGCGAGCAGTACTTC. V gene TRBV6-6 combines with J gene TRBJ2-7, with 8 bases aligning to TRBD1. V shed 5 bases, J shed 6 bases, and the junction held 3 bases outside the gene matches. This CDR3 region has 12 residues. CDR1 and CDR2 (germline): MNHNY, SVGAGI (reference sequence).

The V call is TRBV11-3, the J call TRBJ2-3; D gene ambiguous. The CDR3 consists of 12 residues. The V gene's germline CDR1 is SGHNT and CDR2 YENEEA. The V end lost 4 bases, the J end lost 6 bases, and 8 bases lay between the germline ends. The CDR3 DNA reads TGTGCCAGCAGCTCGACTTACGATACGCAGTATTTT. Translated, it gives CASSSTYDTQYF. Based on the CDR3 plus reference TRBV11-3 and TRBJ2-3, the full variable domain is EAGVVQSPRYKIIEKKQPVAFWCNPISGHNTLYWYLQNLGQGPELLIRYENEEAVDDSQLPKDRFSAERLKGVDSTLKIQPAELGDSAVYLCASSSTYDTQYFGPGTRLTVL.

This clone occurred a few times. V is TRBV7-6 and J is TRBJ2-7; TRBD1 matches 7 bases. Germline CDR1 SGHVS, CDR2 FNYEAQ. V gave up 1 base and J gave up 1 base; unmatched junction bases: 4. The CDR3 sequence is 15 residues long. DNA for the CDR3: TGTGCCAGCAGCTTAGGACAGGGTATGTCCTACGAGCAGTACTTC. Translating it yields CASSLGQGMSYEQYF.

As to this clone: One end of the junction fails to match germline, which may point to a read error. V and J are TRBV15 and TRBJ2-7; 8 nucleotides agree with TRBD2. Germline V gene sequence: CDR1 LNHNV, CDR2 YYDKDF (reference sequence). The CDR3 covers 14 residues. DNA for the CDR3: TGTGCCACCAGTAGAGCGGGGGAGATCTACGAGCAGTACTTC. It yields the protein CATSRAGEIYEQYF.

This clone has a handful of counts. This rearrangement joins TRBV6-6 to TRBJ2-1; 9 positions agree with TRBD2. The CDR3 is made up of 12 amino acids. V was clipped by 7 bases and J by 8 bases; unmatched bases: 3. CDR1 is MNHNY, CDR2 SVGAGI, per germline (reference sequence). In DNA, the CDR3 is TGTGCCAGCAAAATAGCGGGAGATGAGCAGTTCTTC. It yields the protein CASKIAGDEQFF.

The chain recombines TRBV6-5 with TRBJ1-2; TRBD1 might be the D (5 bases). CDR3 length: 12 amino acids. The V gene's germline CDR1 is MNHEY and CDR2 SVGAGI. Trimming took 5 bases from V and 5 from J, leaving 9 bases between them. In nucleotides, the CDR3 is TGTGCCAGCAGTGACGGGACTTATGGCTACACCTTC. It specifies CASSDGTYGYTF.